Following are 17 T cell receptor beta chains from one sample sequenced in a study of blood T cell repertoires in COVID-19. Sequenced by immunoSEQ multiplex PCR; TCRdb stores in-frame clones only, minus some. The profile covers about 68,000 clones, with roughly 84% appearing a single time and roughly 9.2% taken by the ten largest. Sequencing used peripheral blood. These receptors were taken from a middle-aged man with active COVID-19.

The chain uses TRBV9 and TRBJ2-3; 8 nucleotides line up with TRBD2. Germline V gene sequence: CDR1 SGDLS, CDR2 YYNGEE. The CDR3 loop spans 18 amino acids. Trimming cost V 3 bases and J 6 bases; bases outside gene matches: 18. This chain's CDR3 is CASSAAVALAGLRDTQYF. The CDR3 coding sequence is TGTGCCAGCAGCGCCGCGGTGGCGCTAGCGGGTCTAAGGGATACGCAGTATTTT.

The CDR3 reads CASSSPGSGNTIYF. CDR3 in DNA: TGCGCCAGCAGCTCCCCGGGGAGTGGAAACACCATATATTTT. This chain connects TRBV4-1 to TRBJ1-3, with D hard to call. The CDR3 runs 14 residues. CDR1 and CDR2 (germline): MGHRA, YSYEKL. V lost 5 bases, J lost 3 bases, and 11 bases lay in between.

V and J are TRBV7-2 and TRBJ2-3, with 11 positions matching TRBD2. Germline CDR1 and CDR2: SGHTA and FQGNSA. This CDR3 is 17 amino acids long. J gave up 4 bases and V 5 bases, and 11 bases lay outside the gene matches. CDR3 coding DNA: TGTGCCAGCAGCCTGGGGCTTCTAGCGGGAGGCGCAGATACGCAGTATTTT. Its translation is CASSLGLLAGGADTQYF.

V usage is TRBV9 and J usage is TRBJ2-5; 11 bases map to TRBD2. This CDR3 has 17 residues. CDR1 SGDLS and CDR2 YYNGEE come from the germline V gene. Trimming at V came to 6 bases and at J to 2 bases, leaving 12 bases not matched to a gene. The CDR3 reads CASTPTSGGRLQETQYF. CDR3 DNA sequence: TGTGCCAGCACCCCAACTAGCGGGGGCCGACTTCAAGAGACCCAGTACTTC.

The chain employs TRBV9 and TRBJ1-2; 9 positions agree with TRBD1. CDR1 is SGDLS and CDR2 is YYNGEE in the germline V gene. V lost 3 bases and J lost 4; bases outside the gene matches: 1. The CDR3 is 13 residues long. The CDR3 sequence is CASSEGQGYGYTF. As DNA, the CDR3 is TGTGCCAGCAGCGAGGGACAGGGCTATGGCTACACCTTC.

This sequence joins TRBV15 and TRBJ2-1; 10 nucleotides agree with TRBD2. Losses at the gene ends were 0 bases for V and 8 bases for J; bases not matched to a gene: 4. The CDR3 covers 15 residues. Looked up from germline, CDR1 is LNHNV and CDR2 is YYDKDF (reference sequence). CDR3 sequence: CATSRDPSGSHEQFF. In DNA form, the CDR3 reads TGTGCCACCAGCAGAGACCCTAGCGGGAGTCATGAGCAGTTCTTC.

This rearrangement joins TRBV7-2 to TRBJ1-2, with TRBD1 matching over 7 bases. CDR1 and CDR2 (germline): SGHTA, FQGNSA. The CDR3 runs to 14 residues. V was clipped by 5 bases and J by 11 bases; unmatched bases: 14. The CDR3 DNA follows: TGTGCCAGCAGCCTCGGACAGGTCCAGATATCGTACACCTTC. Encoded protein: CASSLGQVQISYTF.

This clone came up a few times. The chain combines TRBV10-3 with TRBJ2-1; 10 bases agree with TRBD2. Losses at the gene ends were 6 bases for V and 8 bases for J; bases not matched to a gene: 4. The length of the CDR3 is 13 residues. CDR1 and CDR2 (germline): ENHRY, SYGVKD. DNA for the CDR3: TGTGCCATCAGCGGGACTAGCGAAGATGAGCAGTTCTTC. Translating it yields CAISGTSEDEQFF.

This clone came up once. This chain joins TRBV7-2 and TRBJ2-3; TRBD2 agrees at 9 bases. J was trimmed by 0 bases and V by 2 bases; bases with no gene match: 3. CDR1 is SGHTA and CDR2 is FQGNSA in the germline V gene. This CDR3 spans 16 amino acids. CDR3 region: CASSLSSGRSTDTQYF. The DNA for the CDR3 is TGTGCCAGCAGCTTAAGTAGCGGGAGAAGCACAGATACGCAGTATTTT.

The chain joins TRBV5-1 to TRBJ2-7; a weak D match, TRBD2 (5 bases). V was shortened by 7 bases and J by 0 bases, with 8 bases between the two germline ends. The CDR3 contains 12 residues. The germline CDR1 and CDR2 sequences are SGHRS and YFSETQ. The CDR3 loop is CASEEGSYEQYF. The CDR3 DNA reads TGCGCCAGCGAAGAGGGCTCCTACGAGCAGTACTTC.

The chain is built from TRBV5-4 and TRBJ2-1; 9 bases match TRBD2. After removal of 2 bases from V and 2 bases from J, the junction contained 2 bases not matched to a gene. The CDR3 spans 15 residues. The V gene's germline CDR1 is SGHNT and CDR2 YYREEE (reference sequence). CDR3 sequence (DNA): TGTGCCAGCAGCTTCATAGCGGGGGCCTACAATGAGCAGTTCTTC. It codes for CASSFIAGAYNEQFF.

V gene TRBV5-4 combines with J gene TRBJ2-2; the match to TRBD2 covers 11 bases. The ends lost 4 bases at V and 5 bases at J; junction bases unmatched: 16. The CDR3 loop spans 19 amino acids. The germline V gene encodes CDR1 SGHNT and CDR2 YYREEE (reference sequence). In DNA form, the CDR3 reads TGTGCCAGCAGCCCGACGCCCTTACTAGCGGGAGTAGGAACCGGGGAGCTGTTTTTT. This gives the protein CASSPTPLLAGVGTGELFF.

The chain joins TRBV7-8 to TRBJ1-1, with no clear D. The CDR3 spans 13 residues. V was pared by 5 bases and J by 4 bases, with 11 bases between. Per the germline V gene, CDR1 is SGHVS and CDR2 is FQNEAQ. The CDR3: CASSLPGGTEAFF. In DNA form, the CDR3 reads TGTGCCAGCAGCCTGCCCGGCGGCACTGAAGCTTTCTTT.

The V call is TRBV7-9, the J call TRBJ2-7, with TRBD1 matching over 8 bases. CDR1 is SEHNR, CDR2 FQNEAQ, per germline (reference sequence). Trimming took 1 base from V and 4 from J; bases not matched to a gene: 3. CDR3 size: 14 residues. CDR3 DNA sequence: TGTGCCAGCAGCTTAGTAGGGACAGGTTACGAGCAGTACTTC. Translated: CASSLVGTGYEQYF.

The table lists this clone with a few counts. The gene calls are TRBV3-1 (or the pseudogene TRBV3-2) and TRBJ1-6; D gene unclear. CDR3 length equals 14 residues. V was trimmed by 3 bases and J by 2 bases, leaving 5 bases between them. Germline V gene lookup returns CDR1 LGHDT and CDR2 YNNKEL (reference sequence). CDR3 coding DNA: TGTGCCAGCAGCCACCGTACCTATAATTCACCCCTCCACTTT. Amino acid sequence: CASSHRTYNSPLHF.

V and J are TRBV6-2 or TRBV6-3 and TRBJ1-5; 7 bases match TRBD1. Germline CDR1 and CDR2: MNHEY and SVGEGT. V was pared by 4 bases and J by 4 bases, with 4 bases of the junction left unmatched. CDR3 length equals 14 residues. The chain's CDR3 is CASSSRDSNQPQHF. CDR3 bases: TGTGCCAGCAGTTCCCGGGACAGTAATCAGCCCCAGCATTTT.

This chain links TRBV12-3 or TRBV12-4 with TRBJ2-3, with D possibly matching TRBD2 (6 bases). The CDR3 length is 11 residues. Deletions cut 8 bases from V and 14 bases from J, with 17 bases between. The CDR3 here is CASGRLEPPYF. Here the CDR3 DNA reads TGTGCCAGCGGAAGACTAGAGCCGCCGTATTTT.